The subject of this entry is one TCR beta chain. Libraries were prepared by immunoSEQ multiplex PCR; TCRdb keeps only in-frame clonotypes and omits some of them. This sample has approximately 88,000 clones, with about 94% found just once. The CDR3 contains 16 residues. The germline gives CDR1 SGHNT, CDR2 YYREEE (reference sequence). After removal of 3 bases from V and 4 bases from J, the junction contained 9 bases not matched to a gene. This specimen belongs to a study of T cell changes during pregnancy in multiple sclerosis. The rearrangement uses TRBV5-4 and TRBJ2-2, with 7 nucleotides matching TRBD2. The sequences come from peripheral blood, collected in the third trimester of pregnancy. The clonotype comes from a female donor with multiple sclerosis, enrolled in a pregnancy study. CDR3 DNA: TGTGCCAGCAGCTCCGGGGAGGGTTTCGCCACCGGGGAGCTGTTTTTT. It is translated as CASSSGEGFATGELFF.